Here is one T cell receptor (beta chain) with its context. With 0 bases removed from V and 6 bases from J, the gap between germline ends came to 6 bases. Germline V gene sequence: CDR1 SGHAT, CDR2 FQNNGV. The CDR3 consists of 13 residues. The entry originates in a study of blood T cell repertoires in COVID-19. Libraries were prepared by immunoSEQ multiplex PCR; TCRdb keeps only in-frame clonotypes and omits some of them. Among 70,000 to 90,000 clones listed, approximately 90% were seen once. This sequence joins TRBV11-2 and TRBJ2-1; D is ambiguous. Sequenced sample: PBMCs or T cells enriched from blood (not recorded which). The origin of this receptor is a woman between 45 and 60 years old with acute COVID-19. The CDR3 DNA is TGTGCCAGCAGCTTAGATATTTCCAATGAGCAGTTCTTC. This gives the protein CASSLDISNEQFF.